The 4 T cell receptor beta chains below were found in one sample sequenced in a study of cytomegalovirus exposure and HLA in healthy donors. TCRdb's table, derived via immunoSEQ multiplex PCR, lists solely in-frame clones and lacks some. The repertoire holds 250,000 or so clones, with about 90% as singletons. Material: PBMCs. All receptors come from a woman between 18 and 29 years old in good health and CMV-seronegative.

The rearrangement links TRBV7-3 to TRBJ2-1; TRBD2 aligns across 11 bases. V was pared by 4 bases and J by 2 bases, with 4 bases of the junction left unmatched. The germline V gene encodes CDR1 SGHTA and CDR2 FQGTGA. This CDR3 contains 16 residues. In nucleotides, the CDR3 is TGTGCCAGCAGCTCAGCTAGCGGGGGGCCCTACAATGAGCAGTTCTTC. This gives the protein CASSSASGGPYNEQFF.

CDR3 residues: CASSVLRDSYEQYF. The CDR3 DNA sequence: TGTGCCAGCAGTGTTCTCCGGGACTCCTACGAGCAGTACTTC. The chain joins TRBV27 to TRBJ2-7, with D possibly matching TRBD2 (5 bases). V was clipped by 5 bases and J by 0 bases, with 11 bases between them. Looked up from germline, CDR1 is MNHEY and CDR2 is SMNVEV (reference sequence). This CDR3 is 14 amino acids long.

A word on this clone: Other DNA sequences within the sample encode an identical CDR3. The CDR3 protein is CASSPGQDEQYF. The DNA of the CDR3 is TGTGCCAGCAGCCCCGGACAGGACGAGCAGTACTTC. The V call is TRBV5-6, the J call TRBJ2-7; 7 bases match TRBD1. CDR3 length: 12 amino acids. Germline values: CDR1 SGHDT, CDR2 YYEEEE. V lost 4 bases to trimming and J lost 5 bases; unmatched junction nucleotides: 3.

This rearrangement joins TRBV2 to TRBJ2-3; 10 bases match TRBD2. Germline loops: CDR1 SNHLY, CDR2 FYNNEI. The trim removed 8 bases at V and 4 bases at J, leaving 6 bases unmatched. The CDR3 totals 14 residues. In nucleotides, the CDR3 is TGTGCCAGCGGAAGCGGGGGGGCTGCAGATACGCAGTATTTT. This encodes CASGSGGAADTQYF.